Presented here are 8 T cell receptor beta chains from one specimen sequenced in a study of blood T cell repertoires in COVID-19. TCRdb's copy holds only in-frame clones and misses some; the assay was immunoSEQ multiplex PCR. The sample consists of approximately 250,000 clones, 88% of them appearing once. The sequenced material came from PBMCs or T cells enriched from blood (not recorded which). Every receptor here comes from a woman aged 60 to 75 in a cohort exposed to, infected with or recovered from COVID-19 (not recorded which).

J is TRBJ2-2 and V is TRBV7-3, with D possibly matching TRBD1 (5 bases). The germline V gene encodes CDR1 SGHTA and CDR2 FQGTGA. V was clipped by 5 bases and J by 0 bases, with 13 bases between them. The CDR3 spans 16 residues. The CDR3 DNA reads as TGTGCCAGCAGCCCAAGGGGCGGACCGAACACCGGGGAGCTGTTTTTT. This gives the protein CASSPRGGPNTGELFF.

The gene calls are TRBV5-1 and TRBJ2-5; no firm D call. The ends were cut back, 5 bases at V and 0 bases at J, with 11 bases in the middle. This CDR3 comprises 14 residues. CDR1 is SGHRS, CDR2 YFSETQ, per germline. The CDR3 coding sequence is TGCGCCAGCAGTTCCGGGTCGTACCAAGAGACCCAGTACTTC. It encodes CASSSGSYQETQYF.

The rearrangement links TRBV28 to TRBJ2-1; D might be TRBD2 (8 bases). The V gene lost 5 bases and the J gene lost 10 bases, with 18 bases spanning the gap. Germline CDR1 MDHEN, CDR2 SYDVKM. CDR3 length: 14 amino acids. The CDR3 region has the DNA TGTGCCAGCAGTCGGACTAGCCGACAGGGCGAGCAGTTCTTC. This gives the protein CASSRTSRQGEQFF.

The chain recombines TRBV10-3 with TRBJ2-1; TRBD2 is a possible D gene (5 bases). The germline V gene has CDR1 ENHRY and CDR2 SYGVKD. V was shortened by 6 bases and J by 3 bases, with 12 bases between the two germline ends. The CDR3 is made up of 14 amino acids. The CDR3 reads CAISGGGYYNEQFF. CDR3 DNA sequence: TGTGCCATCAGCGGTGGCGGGTACTACAATGAGCAGTTCTTC.

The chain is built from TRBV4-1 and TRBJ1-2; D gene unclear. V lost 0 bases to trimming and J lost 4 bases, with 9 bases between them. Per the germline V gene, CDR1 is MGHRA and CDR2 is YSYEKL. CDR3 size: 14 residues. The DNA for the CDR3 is TGCGCCAGCAGCCAAGATGGGAGTAGCTATGGCTACACCTTC. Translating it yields CASSQDGSSYGYTF.

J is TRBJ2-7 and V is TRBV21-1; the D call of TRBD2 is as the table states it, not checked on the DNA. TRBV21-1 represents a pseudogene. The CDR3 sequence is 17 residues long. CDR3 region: CASSKILGSGPSYEQYF. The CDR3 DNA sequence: TGTGCCAGCAGCAAAATTCTTGGTAGCGGGCCCTCCTACGAGCAGTACTTC.

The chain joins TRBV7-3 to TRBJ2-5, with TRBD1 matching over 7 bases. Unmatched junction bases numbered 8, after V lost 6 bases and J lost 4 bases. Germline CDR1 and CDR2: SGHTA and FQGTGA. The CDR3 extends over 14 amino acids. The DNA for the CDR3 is TGTGCCAGCAGTCAGACAGGGCGTTCAGAGACCCAGTACTTC. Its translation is CASSQTGRSETQYF. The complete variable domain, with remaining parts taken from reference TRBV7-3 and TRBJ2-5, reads GAGVSQTPSNKVTEKGKYVELRCDPISGHTALYWYRQSLGQGPEFLIYFQGTGAADDSGLPNDRFFAVRPEGSVSTLKIQRTERGDSAVYLCASSQTGRSETQYFGPGTRLLVL.

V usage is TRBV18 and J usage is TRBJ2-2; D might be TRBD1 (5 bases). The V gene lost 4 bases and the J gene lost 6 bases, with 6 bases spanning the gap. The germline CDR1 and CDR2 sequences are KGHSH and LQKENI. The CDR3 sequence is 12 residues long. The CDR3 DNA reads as TGTGCCAGCTCACAGACAGCCGGGGAGCTGTTTTTT. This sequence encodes CASSQTAGELFF.